A single sample gave rise to the 17 T cell receptor beta chains below, sequenced in a study of OX40 agonist ivuxolimab in advanced cancers. The table came from immunoSEQ multiplex PCR; TCRdb's copy has only in-frame clones and leaves some out. Among 77,000 or so clones listed, 81% were seen once. The source was CD4+ or CD8+ T cells sorted from blood, collected in a trial of the OX40 agonist ivuxolimab. The source is an adult with an advanced solid tumor such as melanoma, head and neck, liver or kidney cancer.

The rearrangement links TRBV14 to TRBJ2-1; D possibly matches TRBD1 or TRBD2 (5 bases each). This CDR3 region has 16 residues. Per the germline V gene, CDR1 is SGHDN and CDR2 is FVKESK. V was shortened by 3 bases and J by 8 bases, with 20 bases between the two germline ends. The chain's CDR3 is CASSQGSDGAVDEQFF. Here the CDR3 DNA reads TGTGCCAGCAGCCAGGGCTCCGACGGGGCCGTCGATGAGCAGTTCTTC.

V usage is TRBV19 and J usage is TRBJ1-2, with 8 bases fitting TRBD1. J was trimmed by 5 bases and V by 3 bases; bases with no gene match: 8. Germline assignment: CDR1 LNHDA and CDR2 SQIVND (reference sequence). This CDR3 contains 15 residues. CDR3 DNA sequence: TGTGCCAGTAGTATCTTGGCAGGGGGCGGTTATGGCTACACCTTC. Its protein is CASSILAGGGYGYTF. Complete variable domain (other parts from reference TRBV19 and TRBJ1-2): DGGITQSPKYLFRKEGQNVTLSCEQNLNHDAMYWYRQDPGQGLRLIYYSQIVNDFQKGDIAEGYSVSREKKESFPLTVTSAQKNPTAFYLCASSILAGGGYGYTFGSGTRLTVV.

The chain carries TRBV5-5 and TRBJ2-7, with D perhaps matching TRBD1 (7 bases). From germline, CDR1 is SGHKS and CDR2 YYEKEE (reference sequence). The V gene lost 4 bases and the J gene lost 0 bases, with 20 bases spanning the gap. CDR3 size: 17 residues. CDR3 protein: CASSRIQGGQSSYEQYF. CDR3 nucleotides: TGTGCCAGCAGCCGAATTCAGGGGGGACAGAGCTCCTACGAGCAGTACTTC. Combining the CDR3 with reference TRBV5-5 and TRBJ2-7 gives the whole variable domain DAGVTQSPTHLIKTRGQQVTLRCSPISGHKSVSWYQQVLGQGPQFIFQYYEKEERGRGNFPDRFSARQFPNYSSELNVNALLLGDSALYLCASSRIQGGQSSYEQYFGPGTRLTVT.

This CDR3 is CASSSPTYQHF. Written as DNA, the CDR3 is TGTGCCAGTAGTTCCCCGACCTATCAGCATTTT. The chain employs TRBV19 and TRBJ1-5, with D hard to call. Germline V gives CDR1 LNHDA, CDR2 SQIVND (reference sequence). This CDR3 spans 11 amino acids. V was trimmed by 5 bases and J by 13 bases, leaving 12 bases between them.

V usage is TRBV7-9 and J usage is TRBJ1-5, with 8 bases that match TRBD1. Germline CDR1 and CDR2: SEHNR and FQNEAQ (reference sequence). V was pared by 5 bases and J by 7 bases, with 7 bases of the junction left unmatched. The CDR3 contains 14 residues. CDR3 in DNA: TGTGCCAGCAGCAACTCAGGGGGCGGACAGCCCCAGCATTTT. Translation: CASSNSGGGQPQHF.

CDR3 nucleotide sequence: TGTGCCAGCAGTGGCGATCGTGGAGAGACCCAGTACTTC. Translated, it gives CASSGDRGETQYF. The rearrangement uses TRBV7-8 and TRBJ2-5; no clear D gene. This CDR3 comprises 13 residues. Germline CDR1 and CDR2: SGHVS and FQNEAQ. Trimming took off 6 bases at V and 4 bases at J, with 12 bases between the two ends.

The chain employs TRBV5-1 and TRBJ2-5, with a weak D call TRBD1 (5 bases). The CDR3 sequence is 15 residues long. Germline CDR1 reads SGHRS; CDR2 reads YFSETQ. V lost 4 bases, J lost 5 bases, and 18 bases lay in between. Here the CDR3 reads CASSLLRLGQETQYF. The CDR3 region has the DNA TGCGCCAGCAGCCTGCTCAGGCTGGGGCAGGAGACCCAGTACTTC.

CDR3 loop: CASYGPQAYTGELFF. The CDR3 region has the DNA TGTGCCTCCTACGGGCCGCAAGCTTACACCGGGGAGCTGTTTTTT. This chain uses TRBV28 with TRBJ2-2; D is uncertain. Germline V gives CDR1 MDHEN, CDR2 SYDVKM. There are 15 residues in the CDR3. Trimming stripped 11 bases from V and 3 bases from J, with 19 bases between.

The chain joins TRBV12-5 to TRBJ2-1; 7 bases are shared with TRBD2. J gave up 9 bases and V 4 bases, and 21 bases lay outside the gene matches. Germline values: CDR1 LGHNT, CDR2 FRNRAP. The CDR3 covers 18 residues. CDR3 amino acids: CASGSSYLLATSGGEQFF. As DNA, the CDR3 is TGTGCTAGTGGTTCATCGTACCTCCTAGCGACCTCGGGGGGTGAGCAGTTCTTC.

The V gene is TRBV4-3, the J gene TRBJ1-4, with D perhaps matching TRBD1 (6 bases). Germline V lookup: CDR1 LGHNA, CDR2 YSLEER. V dropped 6 bases and J dropped 6 bases, with 17 bases sitting between them. CDR3 length equals 15 residues. The CDR3 DNA is TGCGCCAGCAGGGACAATAACAGGGAGGATGAAAAACTGTTTTTT. This encodes CASRDNNREDEKLFF.

The count of this clone is one. The chain joins TRBV6-6 to TRBJ2-2; D is unclear. Germline CDR1 is MNHNY and CDR2 is SVGAGI (reference sequence). The CDR3 length is 12 residues. Trimming cost V 5 bases and J 6 bases, with 7 bases left between them. The CDR3 DNA follows: TGTGCCAGCAGTGGGTCCCCCGGGGAGCTGTTTTTT. Translation: CASSGSPGELFF.

The V gene is TRBV28, the J gene TRBJ2-7; 8 bases match TRBD1. The germline V gene encodes CDR1 MDHEN and CDR2 SYDVKM. The CDR3 is 14 residues long. The V gene end was trimmed by 2 bases and the J gene end by 4 bases; junction bases not matched to a gene: 4. CDR3 bases: TGTGCCAGCAGTTTAAGCGGACAGGGTTACGAGCAGTACTTC. Its translation is CASSLSGQGYEQYF.

The rearrangement joins TRBV29-1 to TRBJ1-2; TRBD1 matches at 9 bases. V was pared by 4 bases and J by 4 bases, with 4 bases of the junction left unmatched. Germline V gives CDR1 SQVTM, CDR2 ANQGSEA. The CDR3 is 13 amino acids. The CDR3 coding sequence is TGCAGCGTTGTAGGGACAGGGTTCTATGGCTACACCTTC. It specifies CSVVGTGFYGYTF.

The rearrangement uses TRBV5-1 and TRBJ2-3, with 13 bases identical to TRBD2. The CDR3 covers 16 residues. Germline CDR1 SGHRS, CDR2 YFSETQ. V trimming: 3 bases; J trimming: 0 bases; junction bases outside the gene matches: 1. CDR3 DNA sequence: TGCGCCAGCAGCTCGGGACTAGCGGGAAGCACAGATACGCAGTATTTT. Protein sequence: CASSSGLAGSTDTQYF. Full variable domain (missing parts from reference TRBV5-1 and TRBJ2-3): KAGVTQTPRYLIKTRGQQVTLSCSPISGHRSVSWYQQTPGQGLQFLFEYFSETQRNKGNFPGRFSGRQFSNSRSEMNVSTLELGDSALYLCASSSGLAGSTDTQYFGPGTRLTVL.

The rearrangement uses TRBV7-2 and TRBJ2-1, with TRBD1 matching 7 bases. The germline V gene has CDR1 SGHTA and CDR2 FQGNSA. The CDR3 is made up of 13 amino acids. The trim removed 3 bases at V and 9 bases at J, leaving 5 bases unmatched. This CDR3 reads CASSLVQGSEQFF. For the CDR3, the DNA is TGTGCCAGCAGCTTGGTACAGGGGTCTGAGCAGTTCTTC.

J is TRBJ2-3 and V is TRBV7-7; 7 bases are shared with TRBD2. Looked up from germline, CDR1 is SSHAT and CDR2 is FNYEAQ (reference sequence). V gave up 5 bases and J gave up 3 bases; unmatched junction bases: 8. The CDR3 sequence is 15 residues long. The CDR3 DNA sequence: TGTGCCAGCAGCCCCGTGACGGGAGGTACAGATACGCAGTATTTT. Translation: CASSPVTGGTDTQYF.

V usage is TRBV4-2 and J usage is TRBJ1-6; 8 bases match TRBD1. Trimming removed 0 bases from V and 6 bases from J; junction bases left unmatched: 7. CDR1 and CDR2 from the germline V gene are LGHNA and YNFKEQ. The CDR3 runs to 17 residues. The CDR3 DNA sequence: TGTGCCAGCAGCCAAGATGGGGCAGGGGGCGTTAATTCACCCCTCCACTTT. Its translation: CASSQDGAGGVNSPLHF.